Following are 16 T cell receptor beta chains from one sample sequenced in a study of T cell responses to AZD1222 COVID-19 vaccine. Assay: immunoSEQ multiplex PCR; the TCRdb copy retains only in-frame clones and omits some. The sample lists about 140,000 clones; approximately 92% were seen once. The sample in question was peripheral blood, obtained on day 0 of AZD1222 vaccination. The receptor source for this set is an adult in good health.

The V gene is TRBV11-2, the J gene TRBJ2-3; no definite D call. Germline assignment: CDR1 SGHAT and CDR2 FQNNGV. This CDR3 has 15 amino acids. Trimming took off 2 bases at V and 0 bases at J, with 9 bases between the two ends. The CDR3 DNA follows: TGTGCCAGCAGCTTACTAGGAGCTAGCACAGATACGCAGTATTTT. Protein: CASSLLGASTDTQYF.

The gene calls are TRBV2 and TRBJ2-5; the D gene is possibly TRBD2 (7 bases). V gave up 9 bases and J gave up 6 bases, with 17 bases separating them. Looked up from germline, CDR1 is SNHLY and CDR2 is FYNNEI. The CDR3 runs to 13 residues. The CDR3, as DNA: TGTGCCAGTTATCCCGGGGGGCCGAAGACCCAGTACTTC. Translation gives CASYPGGPKTQYF. Complete variable domain (other parts from reference TRBV2 and TRBJ2-5): EPEVTQTPSHQVTQMGQEVILRCVPISNHLYFYWYRQILGQKVEFLVSFYNNEISEKSEIFDDQFSVERPDGSNFTLKIRSTKLEDSAMYFCASYPGGPKTQYFGPGTRLLVL.

This clone was counted once. The CDR3 nucleotides read TGTGCCAGCAGCCAAACCACCGGGACAGGAGATACGCAGTATTTT. Amino acids: CASSQTTGTGDTQYF. V usage is TRBV3-1 (or the pseudogene TRBV3-2) and J usage is TRBJ2-3; TRBD1 matches at 8 bases. Germline V gene lookup returns CDR1 LGHDT and CDR2 YNNKEL (reference sequence). The CDR3 consists of 15 residues. Trimming took 2 bases from V and 5 from J; bases not matched to a gene: 6.

The chain is built from TRBV4-1 and TRBJ2-3, with 9 bases matching TRBD2. Per germline, CDR1 MGHRA and CDR2 YSYEKL. This CDR3 is 15 amino acids long. J gave up 5 bases and V 1 base, and 4 bases lay outside the gene matches. CDR3 coding DNA: TGCGCCAGCAGCCAAGTAGCGGGAGTAGGAGATACGCAGTATTTT. Its translation is CASSQVAGVGDTQYF.

A note on this clone: An end of the junction differs from the germline gene, which may be a read error. DNA for the CDR3: TGCGCCAGCAGCCAACAGGGGGCTTACACAAATACGCAGTATTTT. It yields the protein CASSQQGAYTNTQYF. This rearrangement joins TRBV4-1 to TRBJ2-3; 8 bases line up with TRBD1. The germline gives CDR1 MGHRA, CDR2 YSYEKL. The CDR3 consists of 15 residues.

This CDR3 is CASSLYWGGSYEQYF. The CDR3 region has the DNA TGTGCCAGCAGTTTATATTGGGGGGGGAGCTACGAGCAGTACTTC. The chain couples TRBV27 to TRBJ2-7; 7 bases agree with TRBD2. Unmatched junction bases numbered 6, after V lost 1 base and J lost 3 bases. Looked up from germline, CDR1 is MNHEY and CDR2 is SMNVEV (reference sequence). The CDR3 runs to 15 residues.

This clone has only a few counts. V usage is TRBV3-1 (or the pseudogene TRBV3-2) and J usage is TRBJ2-7; D ambiguous. This CDR3 has 12 amino acids. Germline loops: CDR1 LGHDT, CDR2 YNNKEL (reference sequence). Between the trimmed V and J ends, which lost 1 base and 9 bases, there was a span of 10 bases. In DNA form, the CDR3 reads TGTGCCAGCAGCCAAGTTTCCCCGGTGCAGTACTTC. Protein sequence: CASSQVSPVQYF.

This rearrangement joins TRBV29-1 to TRBJ1-1; no definite D call. Germline V gene sequence: CDR1 SQVTM, CDR2 ANQGSEA. V was shortened by 0 bases and J by 4 bases, with 9 bases between the two germline ends. This CDR3 is 13 amino acids long. The CDR3 loop is CSVEDPGVTEAFF. In DNA, the CDR3 is TGCAGCGTTGAAGATCCTGGGGTCACTGAAGCTTTCTTT.

The chain has TRBV12-3 or TRBV12-4 and TRBJ2-3, with no clear D. V was shortened by 10 bases and J by 5 bases, with 16 bases between the two germline ends. This CDR3 comprises 13 residues. The CDR3 nucleotides read TGTGCCACCTCCTTGGGTAGGAGAGATACGCAGTATTTT. Its translation: CATSLGRRDTQYF.

The chain links TRBV14 to TRBJ2-7; D is unresolved. V lost 3 bases and J lost 4, with 10 bases in between. The CDR3 has 13 amino acids. CDR1 and CDR2 (germline): SGHDN, FVKESK. CDR3 loop: CASSHYRGYEQYF. The CDR3 nucleotides are TGTGCCAGCAGCCATTACCGAGGTTACGAGCAGTACTTC. Complete variable domain (other parts from reference TRBV14 and TRBJ2-7): EAGVTQFPSHSVIEKGQTVTLRCDPISGHDNLYWYRRVMGKEIKFLLHFVKESKQDESGMPNNRFLAERTGGTYSTLKVQPAELEDSGVYFCASSHYRGYEQYFGPGTRLTVT.

The V call is TRBV18, the J call TRBJ1-1, with 7 bases aligning to TRBD1. V was clipped by 1 base and J by 1 base; unmatched bases: 3. The CDR3 totals 15 residues. CDR1 and CDR2 from the germline V gene are KGHSH and LQKENI. This CDR3 reads CASSPQTGPNTEAFF. The CDR3 DNA reads TGTGCCAGCTCACCACAGACAGGGCCGAACACTGAAGCTTTCTTT.

The V and J genes are TRBV24-1 and TRBJ1-1; unclear D gene. The V end was cut by 9 bases, the J end by 2 bases, with 12 bases between. This CDR3 contains 13 residues. Germline values: CDR1 KGHDR, CDR2 SFDVKD. CDR3 DNA sequence: TGTGCCACCTCAGCAGGCAGCAACACTGAAGCTTTCTTT. Its translation is CATSAGSNTEAFF.

The chain carries TRBV7-6 and TRBJ2-2; 8 bases agree with TRBD2. CDR3 length equals 14 residues. V lost 5 bases to trimming and J lost 9 bases; unmatched junction nucleotides: 8. Germline V gene sequence: CDR1 SGHVS, CDR2 FNYEAQ. In DNA form, the CDR3 reads TGTGCCAGCAGCCACGGGGGGGCGCGTCGGGAGCTGTTTTTT. This codes for CASSHGGARRELFF.

The rearrangement joins TRBV2 to TRBJ2-1; D is unclear. Trimming removed 6 bases from V and 1 base from J, with 1 base in between. The CDR3 is 11 residues long. CDR1 is SNHLY, CDR2 FYNNEI, per germline. This CDR3 is CASRSYNEQFF. Here the CDR3 DNA reads TGTGCCAGCAGATCCTACAATGAGCAGTTCTTC. The variable domain in full, with the rest retrieved from reference TRBV2 and TRBJ2-1, is EPEVTQTPSHQVTQMGQEVILRCVPISNHLYFYWYRQILGQKVEFLVSFYNNEISEKSEIFDDQFSVERPDGSNFTLKIRSTKLEDSAMYFCASRSYNEQFFGPGTRLTVL.

This clone occurred once. The rearrangement uses TRBV27 and TRBJ2-3; no clear D. The CDR3 spans 14 residues. V was clipped by 3 bases and J by 2 bases, with 9 bases between them. Germline CDR1 reads MNHEY; CDR2 reads SMNVEV (reference sequence). The CDR3 reads CASSFIQATDTQYF. CDR3 nucleotide sequence: TGTGCCAGCAGTTTCATCCAGGCCACAGATACGCAGTATTTT.

This sequence joins TRBV6-6 and TRBJ1-3, with a tentative D call TRBD1 (5 bases). The CDR3 is made up of 15 amino acids. The germline gives CDR1 MNHNY, CDR2 SVGAGI (reference sequence). Trimming left V 1 base short and J 4 bases short, with 11 bases between. The CDR3, as DNA: TGTGCCAGCAGTTACTTCGGGGCCGAAGGAAACACCATATATTTT. This translates into CASSYFGAEGNTIYF.